This T cell receptor (beta chain) originates from a study of CD8 T cells in ankylosing spondylitis. TCRdb independently ran MiXCR on the 5' RACE reads; one entry per CDR3 protein. The sample has a few hundred thousand distinct CDR3 sequences, less than 9.5% seen once; the top ten hold 13% to 15%. This CDR3 spans 14 amino acids. CDR1 and CDR2 from the germline V gene are SGHRS and YFSETQ. V was cut by 3 bases and J by 8 bases, with 14 bases left in between. Notes on the study in general: Within ankylosing spondylitis blood, a TCR beta motif made up of seven to nine highly homologous variants appeared to be characteristic. Peripheral blood held disease-linked clones only at relatively low frequency, and these were CD8+.

A note on this clonotype: As yet, its antigen is unknown.

The TCR sequence derives from a male donor with ankylosing spondylitis. V usage is TRBV5-1 and J usage is TRBJ1-4; D possibly corresponds to TRBD1 (6 bases). Sequencing was performed on blood, either unsorted or a sorted T cell fraction (not recorded which). The CDR3 coding sequence is TGCGCCAGCAGCTCTTCACAGGGTGGAGAAAAACTGTTTTTT. Translating it yields CASSSSQGGEKLFF.